This TCR beta chain was sequenced during a study of graft-versus-host responses after intestinal transplantation. In the study overall: Anti-thymocyte globulin induction preceded roughly 3 years of tacrolimus and steroid maintenance in all recipients. Study-wide points: Some GvH clones were seen earlier in gut or blood, suggesting intestinal origin.

In its sample, this clone was seen a few times. CDR1 is SGHDN and CDR2 is FVKESK in the germline V gene. Unmatched junction bases numbered 6, after V lost 4 bases and J lost 7 bases. The CDR3 runs to 14 residues. Repertoires were generated with immunoSEQ multiplex PCR, while TCRdb's copy carries only in-frame clones and drops some. This sample has roughly 7,800 clones, with over 25% found just once. The study plated some 200,000 CFSE-labeled responders with some 200,000 irradiated, violet-dye-labeled stimulators. The source of this sequence is a human patient who received an intestinal transplant. This chain links TRBV14 with TRBJ1-1; the match to TRBD1 covers 10 bases. Material: alloreactive CD4+ T cells from a mixed lymphocyte reaction culture, obtained before intestinal transplant. The subset was: CFSE-low proliferating T cells sorted from roughly six-day pre-transplant mixed lymphocyte reaction (GvH or HvG direction). CDR3 DNA sequence: TGTGCCAGCAGCCGACAGGGGGCGCGGGATGAAGCTTTCTTT. This codes for CASSRQGARDEAFF.